One sample yielded the 25 T cell receptor beta chains listed below, sequenced in a study of blood T cell repertoires in COVID-19. Produced via immunoSEQ multiplex PCR; TCRdb's table is partial and in-frame only. The sample records 200,000 to 300,000 clones, approximately 82% being singletons. The material sequenced was peripheral blood. The receptors shown here come from a woman of 80 years or more with acute or convalescent COVID-19.

The chain recombines TRBV9 with TRBJ2-3; D is ambiguous. The CDR3 covers 12 residues. Germline V gene sequence: CDR1 SGDLS, CDR2 YYNGEE. Trimming stripped 7 bases from V and 8 bases from J, with 14 bases between. CDR3 residues: CASATLLGTQYF. In DNA form, the CDR3 reads TGTGCCAGCGCGACGCTTCTAGGTACGCAGTATTTT.

The chain links TRBV18 to TRBJ2-5; the match to TRBD1 covers 10 bases. Germline loops: CDR1 KGHSH, CDR2 LQKENI. This CDR3 is 14 amino acids long. The junction had 3 bases not matched to a gene; V was cut back by 4 bases and J by 4 bases. For the CDR3, the DNA is TGTGCCAGCTCACTAAGACAGGGGGCAGAGACCCAGTACTTC. It yields the protein CASSLRQGAETQYF.

The chain couples TRBV6-5 to TRBJ2-7; tentatively, D is TRBD1 (7 bases). Trimming took off 5 bases at V and 2 bases at J, with 16 bases between the two ends. This CDR3 is 15 amino acids long. Germline values: CDR1 MNHEY, CDR2 SVGAGI. The CDR3 spells CASSNQGGSPYEQYF. The CDR3 DNA follows: TGTGCCAGCAGTAATCAGGGGGGCTCCCCCTACGAGCAGTACTTC.

The chain carries TRBV9 and TRBJ1-3, with TRBD1 matching 9 bases. V was pared by 3 bases and J by 0 bases, with 7 bases of the junction left unmatched. Germline lookup yields CDR1 SGDLS and CDR2 YYNGEE. The CDR3 spans 17 residues. DNA of the CDR3: TGTGCCAGCAGCGCCGGGACAGGGTTACGCTCTGGAAACACCATATATTTT. Its translation: CASSAGTGLRSGNTIYF.

V usage is TRBV2 and J usage is TRBJ2-4; no clear D. The CDR3 has 15 residues. Trimming removed 1 base at V and 0 bases at J, with 7 bases between. CDR1 is SNHLY, CDR2 FYNNEI, per germline. DNA for the CDR3: TGTGCCAGCAGTGAAGGACAATTAGCCAAAAACATTCAGTACTTC. Its translation: CASSEGQLAKNIQYF.

This sequence joins TRBV5-4 and TRBJ2-1, with 9 bases matching TRBD2. The CDR3 spans 16 residues. The ends lost 5 bases at V and 3 bases at J; junction bases unmatched: 9. Germline values: CDR1 SGHNT, CDR2 YYREEE (reference sequence). CDR3 coding DNA: TGTGCCAGCAGACCCAGACTAGCGGAGAACTACAATGAGCAGTTCTTC. Protein: CASRPRLAENYNEQFF.

The chain uses TRBV3-1 (or the pseudogene TRBV3-2) and TRBJ2-7; possible D gene TRBD2, 7 bases. In germline, CDR1 is LGHDT, CDR2 YNNKEL (reference sequence). The CDR3 is 19 amino acids. The V gene lost 4 bases and the J gene lost 2 bases, with 27 bases spanning the gap. The CDR3 DNA is TGTGCCAGCAGCCGGGGGGCGACTAGCCCCTCATCTTACCCCTACGAGCAGTACTTC. Amino acid sequence: CASSRGATSPSSYPYEQYF.

The CDR3, as DNA: TGTGCCATCAGTGAGGGGGGACAGCTATACTCTGGAAACACCATATATTTT. It is translated as CAISEGGQLYSGNTIYF. The chain is built from TRBV10-3 and TRBJ1-3, with 7 nucleotides matching TRBD1. Germline V gene lookup returns CDR1 ENHRY and CDR2 SYGVKD. The length of the CDR3 is 17 residues. J gave up 0 bases and V 2 bases, and 7 bases lay outside the gene matches.

V usage is TRBV5-8 and J usage is TRBJ1-1, with no clear D. CDR3 length equals 14 residues. V lost 1 base and J lost 0, with 7 bases in between. Germline loops: CDR1 SGHTS, CDR2 YDEGEE. The DNA for the CDR3 is TGTGCCAGCAGCTTGACTTTGATGAACACTGAAGCTTTCTTT. This translates into CASSLTLMNTEAFF.

The rearrangement links TRBV6-2 or TRBV6-3 to TRBJ2-6; 10 nucleotides line up with TRBD2. Germline V CDR1 and CDR2: MNHEY, SVGEGT. The CDR3 sequence is 16 residues long. After removal of 2 bases from V and 2 bases from J, the junction contained 0 bases not matched to a gene. In DNA, the CDR3 is TGTGCCAGCAGTTACGGGACTAGCGCTGGGGCCAACGTCCTGACTTTC. It codes for CASSYGTSAGANVLTF.

The chain joins TRBV3-1 (or the pseudogene TRBV3-2) to TRBJ2-5, with TRBD1 matching over 7 bases. V was pared by 4 bases and J by 5 bases, with 13 bases of the junction left unmatched. Germline CDR1 and CDR2: LGHDT and YNNKEL (reference sequence). The CDR3 covers 16 residues. The DNA for the CDR3 is TGTGCCAGCAGCCCCCCCCGACGACAGGGCGGGGAGACCCAGTACTTC. Translating gives CASSPPRRQGGETQYF.

A few counts support this clone. J is TRBJ1-2 and V is TRBV7-2; 11 bases line up with TRBD1. This CDR3 is built from 15 residues. Germline CDR1 reads SGHTA; CDR2 reads FQGNSA. The V and J ends lost 7 bases and 2 bases, in that order; junction bases with no gene match: 6. The CDR3 loop reads CASTRDRGYNYGYTF. CDR3 in DNA: TGTGCCAGCACCCGGGACAGGGGGTACAACTATGGCTACACCTTC.

The chain combines TRBV6-2 or TRBV6-3 with TRBJ2-5, with 9 bases aligning to TRBD2. There are 16 residues in the CDR3. Per germline, CDR1 MNHEY and CDR2 SVGEGT. With 2 bases clipped from V and 3 bases from J, the junction kept 7 bases outside the gene matches. The CDR3 sequence: CASSYVSGSFEETQYF. CDR3 DNA: TGTGCCAGCAGTTACGTTAGCGGGAGTTTTGAAGAGACCCAGTACTTC.

This sequence joins TRBV4-3 and TRBJ2-1; D not resolved. The CDR3 is 13 residues long. V lost 0 bases to trimming and J lost 7 bases, with 7 bases between them. Germline CDR1 reads LGHNA; CDR2 reads YSLEER. The CDR3 region is CASSQEAGNEQFF. CDR3 DNA: TGCGCCAGCAGCCAAGAGGCCGGGAATGAGCAGTTCTTC.

This clone was detected only a few times. The chain combines TRBV3-1 (or the pseudogene TRBV3-2) with TRBJ2-3; 15 positions agree with TRBD2. The germline V gene encodes CDR1 LGHDT and CDR2 YNNKEL (reference sequence). With 4 bases clipped from V and 4 bases from J, the junction kept 6 bases outside the gene matches. CDR3 length: 17 residues. The CDR3 nucleotides read TGTGCCAGCAGCCCATGGACTAGCGGGAGGGCCCCAGATACGCAGTATTTT. This sequence encodes CASSPWTSGRAPDTQYF.

This clone has a count of ten or more. J is TRBJ2-6 and V is TRBV4-2; D gene unclear. Germline lookup yields CDR1 LGHNA and CDR2 YNFKEQ. The CDR3 spans 17 residues. Trimming removed 1 base from V and 4 bases from J, with 14 bases in between. The CDR3 protein is CASSQAVSGGGANVLTF. The DNA for the CDR3 is TGTGCCAGCAGCCAAGCAGTTTCAGGTGGCGGGGCCAACGTCCTGACTTTC.

V and J are TRBV9 and TRBJ1-3, with D possibly TRBD1 on 5 matching bases. The CDR3 is made up of 17 amino acids. Germline V gene lookup returns CDR1 SGDLS and CDR2 YYNGEE. The ends were cut back, 4 bases at V and 4 bases at J, with 21 bases in the middle. CDR3 coding DNA: TGTGCCAGCAGCCCTAGGGGCGTGGGGTCCGCAGGAAACACCATATATTTT. Its translation is CASSPRGVGSAGNTIYF.

This clone appeared a few times. The chain carries TRBV10-2 and TRBJ2-7, with D tentatively TRBD2 (5 bases). The CDR3 loop spans 13 amino acids. Trimming took 4 bases from V and 2 from J, leaving 9 bases between them. Germline assignment: CDR1 WSHSY and CDR2 SAAADI. The CDR3 DNA follows: TGCGCCAGCAGTGTCGCGGGTGCCTACGAGCAGTACTTC. Protein: CASSVAGAYEQYF.

The gene calls are TRBV19 and TRBJ2-5; tentatively, D is TRBD1 (5 bases). The ends were cut back, 3 bases at V and 4 bases at J, with 12 bases in the middle. The CDR3 length is 14 residues. CDR1 is LNHDA, CDR2 SQIVND, per germline (reference sequence). This CDR3 reads CASSMFQGGETQYF. The CDR3 DNA is TGTGCCAGTAGTATGTTCCAGGGTGGAGAGACCCAGTACTTC.

V gene TRBV7-9 combines with J gene TRBJ2-6; weak D call: TRBD1 (5 bases). Trimming pared 4 bases from V and 0 bases from J, leaving 13 bases between. The CDR3 loop spans 17 amino acids. Germline CDR1 reads SEHNR; CDR2 reads FQNEAQ (reference sequence). The chain's CDR3 is CASSSGLGHSGANVLTF. The CDR3 nucleotides read TGTGCCAGCAGCTCAGGCCTGGGGCACTCTGGGGCCAACGTCCTGACTTTC.

The V call is TRBV5-1, the J call TRBJ2-1; maybe TRBD1 (6 bases). Trimming took 0 bases from V and 0 from J, leaving 10 bases between them. From germline, CDR1 is SGHRS and CDR2 YFSETQ. The CDR3 loop spans 16 amino acids. The CDR3 reads CASSLGTDPSYNEQFF. CDR3 coding DNA: TGCGCCAGCAGCTTGGGGACAGATCCCTCCTACAATGAGCAGTTCTTC. The variable domain in full, completed from reference TRBV5-1 and TRBJ2-1, reads KAGVTQTPRYLIKTRGQQVTLSCSPISGHRSVSWYQQTPGQGLQFLFEYFSETQRNKGNFPGRFSGRQFSNSRSEMNVSTLELGDSALYLCASSLGTDPSYNEQFFGPGTRLTVL.

The chain uses TRBV7-6 and TRBJ1-2; TRBD1 matches 8 bases. CDR1 is SGHVS and CDR2 is FNYEAQ in the germline V gene. The CDR3 runs to 15 residues. V was pared by 5 bases and J by 4 bases, with 9 bases of the junction left unmatched. The DNA for the CDR3 is TGTGCCAGCAGCCCCGGACAGGGAGCGACCTATGGCTACACCTTC. Translated: CASSPGQGATYGYTF.

The chain couples TRBV9 to TRBJ2-4; tentative D call: TRBD2 (6 bases). V lost 0 bases, J lost 5 bases, and 21 bases lay in between. This CDR3 has 18 residues. Germline CDR1 and CDR2: SGDLS and YYNGEE. CDR3 nucleotides: TGTGCCAGCAGCGTAGGCGGGACGGCAGGGAGGATCCAAAACATTCAGTACTTC. This translates into CASSVGGTAGRIQNIQYF.

The chain links TRBV6-2 or TRBV6-3 to TRBJ1-5; tentatively, D is TRBD1 (6 bases). The CDR3 is 15 residues long. Trimming removed 2 bases from V and 4 bases from J, with 12 bases in between. Per the germline V gene, CDR1 is MNHEY and CDR2 is SVGEGT. CDR3 in amino acids: CASSYLQGGNQPQHF. CDR3 DNA sequence: TGTGCCAGCAGTTACCTACAGGGCGGAAATCAGCCCCAGCATTTT.

The chain joins TRBV7-2 to TRBJ2-2; 7 nucleotides agree with TRBD1. The CDR3 consists of 17 residues. V was pared by 3 bases and J by 4 bases, with 11 bases of the junction left unmatched. The germline CDR1 and CDR2 sequences are SGHTA and FQGNSA. This chain's CDR3 is CASSFFRTGVVTGELFF. The CDR3 DNA reads as TGTGCCAGCAGCTTTTTCAGAACAGGGGTGGTCACCGGGGAGCTGTTTTTT.